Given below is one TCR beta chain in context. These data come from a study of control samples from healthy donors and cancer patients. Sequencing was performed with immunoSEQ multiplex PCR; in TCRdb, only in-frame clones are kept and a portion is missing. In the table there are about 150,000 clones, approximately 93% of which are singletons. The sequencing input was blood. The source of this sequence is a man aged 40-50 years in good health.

The CDR3, as DNA: TGTGCCACCAGTGACCCCCTAGGAGGAGAGACCCAGTACTTC. This sequence encodes CATSDPLGGETQYF. This chain uses TRBV24-1 with TRBJ2-5, with D possibly TRBD2 on 5 matching bases. Trimming left V 4 bases short and J 4 bases short, with 12 bases between. The CDR3 runs 14 residues. Germline values: CDR1 KGHDR, CDR2 SFDVKD.